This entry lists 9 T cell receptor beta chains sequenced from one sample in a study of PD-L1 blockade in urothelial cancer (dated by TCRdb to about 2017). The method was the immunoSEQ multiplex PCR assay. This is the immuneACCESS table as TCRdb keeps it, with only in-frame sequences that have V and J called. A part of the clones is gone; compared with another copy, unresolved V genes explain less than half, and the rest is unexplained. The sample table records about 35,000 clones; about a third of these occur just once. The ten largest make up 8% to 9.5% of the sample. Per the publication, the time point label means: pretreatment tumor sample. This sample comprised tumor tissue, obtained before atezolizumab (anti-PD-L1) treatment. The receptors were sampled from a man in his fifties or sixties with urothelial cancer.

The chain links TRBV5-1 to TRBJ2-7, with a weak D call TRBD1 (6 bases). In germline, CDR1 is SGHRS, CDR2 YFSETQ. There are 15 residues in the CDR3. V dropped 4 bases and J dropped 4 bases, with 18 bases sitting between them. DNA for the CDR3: TGCGCCAGCAGCCAAGGGGGACGGGTTCTTTACGAGCAGTACTTC. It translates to CASSQGGRVLYEQYF.

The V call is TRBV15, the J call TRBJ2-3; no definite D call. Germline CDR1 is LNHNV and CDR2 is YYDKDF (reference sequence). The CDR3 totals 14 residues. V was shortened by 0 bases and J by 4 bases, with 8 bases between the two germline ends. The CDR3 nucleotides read TGTGCCACCAGCAGAGATCTTACTCCAGATACGCAGTATTTT. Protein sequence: CATSRDLTPDTQYF. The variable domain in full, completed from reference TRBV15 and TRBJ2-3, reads DAMVIQNPRYQVTQFGKPVTLSCSQTLNHNVMYWYQQKSSQAPKLLFHYYDKDFNNEADTPDNFQSRRPNTSFCFLDIRSPGLGDTAMYLCATSRDLTPDTQYFGPGTRLTVL.

The CDR3 spells CASRQDGPNYGYTF. DNA for the CDR3: TGCGCCAGTAGACAGGACGGACCTAACTATGGCTACACCTTC. The chain links TRBV10-2 to TRBJ1-2, with D maybe TRBD1 (6 bases). The CDR3 spans 14 residues. V was pared by 9 bases and J by 0 bases, with 14 bases between. CDR1 WSHSY and CDR2 SAAADI come from the germline V gene.

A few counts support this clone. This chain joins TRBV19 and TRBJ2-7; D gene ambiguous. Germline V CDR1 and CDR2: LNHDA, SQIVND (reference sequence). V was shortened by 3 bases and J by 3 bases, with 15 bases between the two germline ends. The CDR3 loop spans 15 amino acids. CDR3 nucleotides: TGTGCCAGTAGTATGAGTCTGGCCGGATACTACGAGCAGTACTTC. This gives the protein CASSMSLAGYYEQYF.

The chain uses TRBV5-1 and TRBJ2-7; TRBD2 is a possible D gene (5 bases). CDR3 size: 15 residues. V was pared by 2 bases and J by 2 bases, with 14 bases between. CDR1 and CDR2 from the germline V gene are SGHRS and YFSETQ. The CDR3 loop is CASSFTPGKTYEQYF. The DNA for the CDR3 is TGCGCCAGCAGCTTCACCCCGGGGAAAACCTACGAGCAGTACTTC.

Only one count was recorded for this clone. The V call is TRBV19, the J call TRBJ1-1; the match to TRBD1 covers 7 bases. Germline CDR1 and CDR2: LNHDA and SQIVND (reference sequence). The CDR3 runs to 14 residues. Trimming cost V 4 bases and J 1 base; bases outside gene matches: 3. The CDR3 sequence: CASSNYRGNTEAFF. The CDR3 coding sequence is TGTGCCAGTAGTAACTACAGGGGGAACACTGAAGCTTTCTTT.

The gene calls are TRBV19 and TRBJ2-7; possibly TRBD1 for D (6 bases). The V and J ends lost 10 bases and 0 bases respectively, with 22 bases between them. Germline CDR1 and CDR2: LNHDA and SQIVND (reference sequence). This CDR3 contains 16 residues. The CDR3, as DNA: TGTGCCACCGCTAAACGGGACAATGAATTCTCCTACGAGCAGTACTTC. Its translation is CATAKRDNEFSYEQYF.

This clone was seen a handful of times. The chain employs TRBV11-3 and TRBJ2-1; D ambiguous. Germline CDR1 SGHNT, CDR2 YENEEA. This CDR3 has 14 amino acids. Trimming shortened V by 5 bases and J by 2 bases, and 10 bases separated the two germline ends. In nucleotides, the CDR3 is TGTGCCAGCAGCCGCGCCCGGACCTACAATGAGCAGTTCTTC. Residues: CASSRARTYNEQFF.

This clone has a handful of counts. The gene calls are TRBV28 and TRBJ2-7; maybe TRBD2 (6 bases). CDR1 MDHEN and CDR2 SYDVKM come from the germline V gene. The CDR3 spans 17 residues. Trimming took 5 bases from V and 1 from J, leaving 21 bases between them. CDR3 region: CASSPGPHREKSYEQYF. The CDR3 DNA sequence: TGTGCCAGCAGTCCCGGTCCCCACCGGGAGAAGTCCTACGAGCAGTACTTC.